The 30 T cell receptor beta chains below were found in one sample sequenced in a study of OX40 agonist ivuxolimab in advanced cancers. The assay was immunoSEQ multiplex PCR, and TCRdb's table has in-frame clones only and misses some. The profile covers some 77,000 clones, with roughly 88% appearing a single time and 2.5% to 3% taken by the ten largest. This specimen was CD4+ or CD8+ T cells sorted from blood, taken in a trial of the OX40 agonist ivuxolimab. Receptors originate from an adult with an advanced solid tumor such as melanoma, head and neck, liver or kidney cancer.

This chain links TRBV7-3 with TRBJ2-5; TRBD2 matches 9 bases. CDR3 length: 15 amino acids. The V segment lost 1 base and the J segment 4 bases; nucleotides outside the gene matches: 4. The germline CDR1 and CDR2 sequences are SGHTA and FQGTGA. The CDR3 reads CASSLSGGAGETQYF. CDR3 nucleotide sequence: TGTGCCAGCAGCTTAAGCGGGGGGGCCGGAGAGACCCAGTACTTC.

The chain couples TRBV4-1 to TRBJ2-7; 8 nucleotides align to TRBD1. V gave up 3 bases and J gave up 2 bases; unmatched junction bases: 6. The CDR3 length is 15 residues. CDR1 is MGHRA, CDR2 YSYEKL, per germline. CDR3 nucleotides: TGCGCCAGCAGCCAGGGCCGGACAGGGACCTACGAGCAGTACTTC. Residues: CASSQGRTGTYEQYF.

The V and J genes are TRBV5-1 and TRBJ2-1; 7 bases fit TRBD2. The J segment lost 7 bases and the V segment lost 2 bases, leaving 9 bases of the junction unmatched. This CDR3 spans 15 amino acids. The germline gives CDR1 SGHRS, CDR2 YFSETQ. The CDR3 DNA is TGCGCCAGCAGCTTCCGGGACTACCCTCAAAATGAGCAGTTCTTC. As protein: CASSFRDYPQNEQFF.

The chain employs TRBV7-2 and TRBJ1-5; D remains ambiguous. The germline V and J ends were trimmed by 1 base and 6 bases, with 13 bases remaining between them. CDR1 is SGHTA and CDR2 is FQGNSA in the germline V gene. The CDR3 has 15 residues. CDR3 protein: CASSLGDIPGQPQHF. CDR3 coding DNA: TGTGCCAGCAGCTTAGGCGACATTCCAGGTCAGCCCCAGCATTTT.

In its sample, this clone was seen a few times. This chain joins TRBV6-5 and TRBJ2-1, with D hard to call. Trimming removed 5 bases at V and 6 bases at J, with 17 bases between. Per the germline V gene, CDR1 is MNHEY and CDR2 is SVGAGI. The CDR3 has 15 amino acids. CDR3 sequence (DNA): TGTGCCAGCAGTGTAAGGTTTGGGGTTGGCAATGAGCAGTTCTTC. Its protein product is CASSVRFGVGNEQFF.

This chain connects TRBV4-1 to TRBJ2-3; weak D call: TRBD1 (6 bases). Germline-derived CDR1 and CDR2 are MGHRA and YSYEKL. This CDR3 contains 17 residues. V lost 0 bases and J lost 2, with 15 bases in between. The CDR3 DNA sequence: TGCGCCAGCAGCCAAGATCCCCAGGGGACACCCACAGATACGCAGTATTTT. Translating gives CASSQDPQGTPTDTQYF.

V gene TRBV5-6 combines with J gene TRBJ1-3; 7 nucleotides align to TRBD1. Germline V gene lookup returns CDR1 SGHDT and CDR2 YYEEEE. The ends lost 4 bases at V and 2 bases at J; junction bases unmatched: 6. The CDR3 length is 15 residues. The CDR3 DNA follows: TGTGCCAGCAGCCCTACAGGGGCGGCTGGAAACACCATATATTTT. Protein: CASSPTGAAGNTIYF. The full variable domain, completed using reference TRBV5-6 and TRBJ1-3, is DAGVTQSPTHLIKTRGQQVTLRCSPKSGHDTVSWYQQALGQGPQFIFQYYEEEERQRGNFPDRFSGHQFPNYSSELNVNALLLGDSALYLCASSPTGAAGNTIYFGEGSWLTVV.

The gene calls are TRBV5-4 and TRBJ1-4; 8 positions match TRBD1. J gave up 8 bases and V 0 bases, and 6 bases lay outside the gene matches. This CDR3 region has 15 residues. The germline V gene encodes CDR1 SGHNT and CDR2 YYREEE (reference sequence). The DNA for the CDR3 is TGTGCCAGCAGCTTGGGACAGGGGCCCCGGGAAAAACTGTTTTTT. It codes for CASSLGQGPREKLFF.

This chain connects TRBV6-1 to TRBJ2-7; D ambiguous. CDR1 and CDR2 (germline): MNHNS, SASEGT. This CDR3 contains 11 residues. The V gene lost 7 bases and the J gene lost 4 bases, with 8 bases spanning the gap. CDR3 amino acids: CASTDGYEQYF. Here the CDR3 DNA reads TGTGCCAGCACCGACGGGTACGAGCAGTACTTC.

The chain combines TRBV7-2 with TRBJ1-6; 8 nucleotides line up with TRBD1. CDR1 and CDR2 from the germline V gene are SGHTA and FQGNSA. The CDR3 runs to 15 residues. The ends lost 7 bases at V and 9 bases at J; junction bases unmatched: 11. CDR3 DNA sequence: TGTGCCAGCACTACGGACAGGGCCTTCGCTTCACCCCTCCACTTT. This gives the protein CASTTDRAFASPLHF.

This chain links TRBV5-1 with TRBJ2-3; 12 positions agree with TRBD2. V lost 1 base to trimming and J lost 7 bases; unmatched junction nucleotides: 16. Germline loops: CDR1 SGHRS, CDR2 YFSETQ. The CDR3 loop spans 19 amino acids. For the CDR3, the DNA is TGCGCCAGCAGCTTGAAGGGGCCAACTAGCGGGAGGCCCGGTTATACGCAGTATTTT. It encodes CASSLKGPTSGRPGYTQYF.

The rearrangement joins TRBV7-9 to TRBJ1-1; D call uncertain. V lost 8 bases and J lost 1, with 14 bases in between. The CDR3 has 14 residues. CDR1 is SEHNR, CDR2 FQNEAQ, per germline (reference sequence). The CDR3 bases are TGTGCCAGCGGGAGGAGGACCCAGAACACTGAAGCTTTCTTT. Translating it yields CASGRRTQNTEAFF.

Here the CDR3 DNA reads TGTGCCAGCAGCCGATTGGACAGGGCGGGGACTGAAGCTTTCTTT. It translates to CASSRLDRAGTEAFF. V and J are TRBV13 and TRBJ1-1; 8 bases are a match to TRBD1. In germline, CDR1 is PRHDT, CDR2 FYEKMQ (reference sequence). The length of the CDR3 is 15 residues. Losses at the gene ends were 5 bases for V and 5 bases for J; bases not matched to a gene: 10.

This rearrangement joins TRBV7-2 to TRBJ2-2, with 8 nucleotides matching TRBD2. Germline lookup yields CDR1 SGHTA and CDR2 FQGNSA. This CDR3 region has 18 residues. V lost 2 bases to trimming and J lost 0 bases; unmatched junction nucleotides: 8. The CDR3: CASSLFGSGETNTGELFF. The CDR3 region has the DNA TGTGCCAGCAGCTTATTTGGTAGCGGGGAAACGAACACCGGGGAGCTGTTTTTT.

This clone showed up just a few times. The chain links TRBV12-5 to TRBJ2-2, with D possibly being TRBD1 or TRBD2 (5 bases each). This CDR3 contains 13 residues. V lost 7 bases to trimming and J lost 9 bases, with 15 bases between them. The V gene's germline CDR1 is LGHNT and CDR2 FRNRAP. The CDR3 DNA is TGTGCTAGTGCCCCCTCAGGGACGTGGGAGCTGTTTTTT. Protein sequence: CASAPSGTWELFF.

The V gene is TRBV5-1, the J gene TRBJ1-1; D gene ambiguous. V gave up 5 bases and J gave up 0 bases, with 2 bases separating them. The CDR3 extends over 11 amino acids. Germline values: CDR1 SGHRS, CDR2 YFSETQ. In DNA form, the CDR3 reads TGCGCCAGCAGGGTGAACACTGAAGCTTTCTTT. This codes for CASRVNTEAFF.

The rearrangement links TRBV7-3 to TRBJ2-5, with 11 bases fitting TRBD2. With 5 bases clipped from V and 2 bases from J, the junction kept 4 bases outside the gene matches. In germline, CDR1 is SGHTA, CDR2 FQGTGA. The CDR3 loop spans 15 amino acids. CDR3 nucleotide sequence: TGTGCCAGCAGCCCGACTAGCGGGGCTCAAGAGACCCAGTACTTC. Encoded protein: CASSPTSGAQETQYF.

The chain recombines TRBV5-5 with TRBJ2-5; TRBD2 agrees at 10 bases. This CDR3 contains 15 residues. Germline V lookup: CDR1 SGHKS, CDR2 YYEKEE (reference sequence). V shed 4 bases and J 4 bases; nucleotides not matched to a gene: 7. The CDR3 bases are TGTGCCAGCAGCCAGGGGACTAGCGCCTTAGAGACCCAGTACTTC. As protein: CASSQGTSALETQYF.

V and J are TRBV18 and TRBJ1-4, with no clear D. Germline loops: CDR1 KGHSH, CDR2 LQKENI. The length of the CDR3 is 13 residues. V lost 8 bases and J lost 7, with 14 bases in between. Here the CDR3 DNA reads TGTGCCAGCCGGACCGACTCCTCTGAAAAACTGTTTTTT. Translation: CASRTDSSEKLFF.

The V gene is TRBV15, the J gene TRBJ1-3; 8 bases align to TRBD1. The CDR3 has 15 residues. Germline CDR1 reads LNHNV; CDR2 reads YYDKDF (reference sequence). The junction had 6 bases not matched to a gene; V was cut back by 4 bases and J by 4 bases. Here the CDR3 reads CATSKRQGTGNTIYF. The CDR3 coding sequence is TGTGCCACCAGCAAAAGACAGGGGACCGGAAACACCATATATTTT.

The chain combines TRBV4-2 with TRBJ1-2; no reliable D call. Germline V gene lookup returns CDR1 LGHNA and CDR2 YNFKEQ. This CDR3 spans 14 amino acids. V was clipped by 1 base and J by 4 bases, with 10 bases between them. Written as DNA, the CDR3 is TGTGCCAGCAGCCAAGGCGACGGCCGCTATGGCTACACCTTC. It is translated as CASSQGDGRYGYTF.

The V gene is TRBV5-4, the J gene TRBJ2-5; TRBD2 matches at 8 bases. CDR1 is SGHNT, CDR2 YYREEE, per germline (reference sequence). The CDR3 loop spans 17 amino acids. The junction had 10 bases not matched to a gene; V was cut back by 1 base and J by 2 bases. The CDR3 DNA is TGTGCCAGCAGCTTGAGCGGGAGCTCAAGACCTCAAGAGACCCAGTACTTC. This gives the protein CASSLSGSSRPQETQYF.

The count of this clone is one. CDR3 bases: TGTGCCAGCAGCAAAGGGGTGTCCTACAATGAGCAGTTCTTC. Residues: CASSKGVSYNEQFF. This chain links TRBV6-1 with TRBJ2-1, with TRBD1 as a possible D gene (5 bases). The germline CDR1 and CDR2 sequences are MNHNS and SASEGT. The CDR3 contains 14 residues. Trimming removed 6 bases from V and 1 base from J, with 10 bases in between.

This rearrangement joins TRBV5-1 to TRBJ2-2; D gene unclear. Germline CDR1 is SGHRS and CDR2 is YFSETQ. V was cut by 0 bases and J by 4 bases, with 10 bases left in between. CDR3 length: 15 residues. The CDR3: CASSLGNMGTGELFF. Here the CDR3 DNA reads TGCGCCAGCAGCTTGGGAAACATGGGCACCGGGGAGCTGTTTTTT.

The chain carries TRBV18 and TRBJ2-7, with 7 bases identical to TRBD1. This CDR3 spans 15 amino acids. CDR1 and CDR2 (germline): KGHSH, LQKENI. J lost 5 bases, V lost 1 base, and 8 bases had no gene match. CDR3 nucleotide sequence: TGTGCCAGCTCACCACAAGCAGGGGGTGATAACGAGCAGTACTTC. Encoded protein: CASSPQAGGDNEQYF.

This chain connects TRBV19 to TRBJ1-2, with D possibly TRBD1 on 6 matching bases. The V gene lost 7 bases and the J gene lost 7 bases, with 19 bases spanning the gap. The CDR3 sequence is 14 residues long. The germline CDR1 and CDR2 sequences are LNHDA and SQIVND (reference sequence). Written as DNA, the CDR3 is TGTGCCAGTAATCGGGGCAGGGGATCTTCTGGCTACACCTTC. Encoded protein: CASNRGRGSSGYTF.

The rearrangement links TRBV5-1 to TRBJ2-5; 8 bases fit TRBD1. This CDR3 region has 14 residues. The J segment lost 3 bases and the V segment lost 4 bases, leaving 5 bases of the junction unmatched. Germline V gene sequence: CDR1 SGHRS, CDR2 YFSETQ. The CDR3 loop is CASSRGQVEETQYF. The DNA for the CDR3 is TGCGCCAGCAGCCGGGGACAGGTTGAAGAGACCCAGTACTTC.

This sequence joins TRBV1 and TRBJ1-2; the table's D call, TRBD1, has no DNA check behind it. TRBV1 is an annotated pseudogene. The CDR3 loop spans 17 amino acids. The CDR3 bases are TGCACCAGCAGCCAGGTAAACTTAGGACAGGGGATCTATGGCTACACCTTC. Its protein product is CTSSQVNLGQGIYGYTF.

The rearrangement uses TRBV6-5 and TRBJ2-7, with D maybe TRBD1 (6 bases). Trimming took 8 bases from V and 2 from J, leaving 19 bases between them. The CDR3 contains 15 residues. Germline CDR1 is MNHEY and CDR2 is SVGAGI. CDR3 protein: CASAPRGRGTYEQYF. The DNA of the CDR3 is TGTGCCAGCGCCCCCCGGGGTAGGGGGACCTACGAGCAGTACTTC.

The chain uses TRBV18 and TRBJ1-5; TRBD1 matches at 7 bases. Germline V gene sequence: CDR1 KGHSH, CDR2 LQKENI. V was clipped by 6 bases and J by 4 bases; unmatched bases: 6. The CDR3 has 14 residues. Here the CDR3 reads CASSPTGENQPQHF. The CDR3 DNA reads as TGTGCCAGCTCCCCTACAGGGGAGAATCAGCCCCAGCATTTT. The full variable domain, completed using reference TRBV18 and TRBJ1-5, is NAGVMQNPRHLVRRRGQEARLRCSPMKGHSHVYWYRQLPEEGLKFMVYLQKENIIDESGMPKERFSAEFPKEGPSILRIQQVVRGDSAAYFCASSPTGENQPQHFGDGTRLSIL.